This T cell receptor (beta chain) was sequenced for a study of T cells after yellow fever vaccination. Background on the study: Each low-cell-number fraction was prepared by means of SMART-Seq v4 Ultra Low Input.

One entry per CDR3 protein, called by TCRdb with MiXCR from the 5' RACE reads. This table holds some 260,000 distinct CDR3 sequences, roughly 5.6% found once. This clonotype showed up many times. Antigen specificity is unknown. Overall study findings and caveats: There was a small share of clonotypes that showed up in both the CD4 and CD8 compartments.

The CDR3 has 15 amino acids. Germline assignment: CDR1 MGHDK and CDR2 SYGVNS. Trimming shortened V by 3 bases and J by 7 bases, and 16 bases separated the two germline ends. The sequence was collected from a man between 18 and 35 years old who received the YFV17D yellow fever vaccine. The material sequenced was CD4+ T cells sorted from PBMCs, taken on the day of the yellow fever booster vaccination. V gene TRBV25-1 combines with J gene TRBJ2-1, with D possibly matching TRBD2 (5 bases). DNA for the CDR3: TGTGCCAGCAGTGAGGGGAGCGGTCGTTTTAATGAGCAGTTCTTC. Its translation: CASSEGSGRFNEQFF.